These T cell receptor beta chains were read from a single sample in a study of T cell changes during pregnancy in multiple sclerosis. Sequenced by immunoSEQ multiplex PCR; TCRdb stores in-frame clones only, minus some. The sample records around 70,000 clones, approximately 92% being singletons. This material consisted of peripheral blood, taken before pregnancy. These receptors all come from a female donor with multiple sclerosis, enrolled in a pregnancy study. The CDR3 runs from the conserved cysteine through the conserved F or W. D genes are given only for firm matches. Expanded clones are given a class, and other clones once, few, many or no size at all.

j_call: TRBJ2-3
d_call: TRBD2
v_call: TRBV4-3
clone_size: .
cdr3_aa: CASSQESGGPTDTQYF
cdr3_nt: TGCGCCAGCAGCCAAGAGAGCGGGGGCCCAACGGATACGCAGTATTTT

j_call: TRBJ2-7
d_call: .
v_call: TRBV10-3
clone_size: .
cdr3_aa: CAISARMSSYEQYF
cdr3_nt: TGTGCCATCAGTGCTAGGATGAGCTCCTACGAGCAGTACTTC

j_call: TRBJ2-1
d_call: TRBD2
v_call: TRBV7-2
clone_size: .
cdr3_aa: CASTIAGGYEQFF
cdr3_nt: TGTGCCAGCACCATAGCGGGAGGGTATGAGCAGTTCTTC

j_call: TRBJ2-1
d_call: TRBD2
v_call: TRBV4-3
clone_size: .
cdr3_aa: CASSQTVLAGAGNEQFF
cdr3_nt: TGCGCCAGCAGCCAAACCGTCCTAGCGGGAGCTGGAAATGAGCAGTTCTTC

j_call: TRBJ2-1
d_call: .
v_call: TRBV19
clone_size: .
cdr3_aa: CASSILAVNEQFF
cdr3_nt: TGTGCCAGTAGTATTTTAGCCGTAAATGAGCAGTTCTTC

j_call: TRBJ1-5
d_call: TRBD1
v_call: TRBV2
clone_size: .
cdr3_aa: CASSKQGLGNQPQHF
cdr3_nt: TGTGCCAGCAGTAAACAGGGGCTGGGCAATCAGCCCCAGCATTTT

j_call: TRBJ1-5
d_call: TRBD1
v_call: TRBV7-2
clone_size: .
cdr3_aa: CASSPDRGNNQPQHF
cdr3_nt: TGTGCCAGCAGCCCGGACAGGGGAAATAATCAGCCCCAGCATTTT

j_call: TRBJ2-1
d_call: TRBD2
v_call: TRBV15
clone_size: .
cdr3_aa: CATSRADTGLAYEQFF
cdr3_nt: TGTGCCACCAGCAGGGCCGATACGGGACTAGCGTATGAGCAGTTCTTC

j_call: TRBJ2-7
d_call: TRBD1
v_call: TRBV27
clone_size: once
cdr3_aa: CASSLGTGVGEQYF
cdr3_nt: TGTGCCAGCAGTTTGGGGACAGGCGTCGGCGAGCAGTACTTC

j_call: TRBJ2-7
d_call: TRBD1
v_call: TRBV7-9
clone_size: .
cdr3_aa: CASSPDRGTYEQYF
cdr3_nt: TGTGCCAGCAGCCCGGACAGGGGTACCTACGAGCAGTACTTC

j_call: TRBJ2-1
d_call: .
v_call: TRBV13
clone_size: .
cdr3_aa: CASSLSRTYNEQFF
cdr3_nt: TGTGCCAGCAGCTTAAGTCGAACATACAATGAGCAGTTCTTC

j_call: TRBJ2-5
d_call: TRBD2
v_call: TRBV7-9
clone_size: .
cdr3_aa: CASSFGTSWETQYF
cdr3_nt: TGTGCCAGCAGCTTCGGGACTAGCTGGGAGACCCAGTACTTC

j_call: TRBJ2-7
d_call: TRBD1
v_call: TRBV5-1
clone_size: few
cdr3_aa: CASSQGQGAHEQYF
cdr3_nt: TGCGCCAGCAGCCAAGGACAGGGTGCTCACGAGCAGTACTTC

j_call: TRBJ2-7
d_call: TRBD1
v_call: TRBV25-1
clone_size: .
cdr3_aa: CASSEYGTAYEQYF
cdr3_nt: TGTGCCAGCAGTGAATACGGGACAGCCTACGAGCAGTACTTC

j_call: TRBJ1-2
d_call: .
v_call: TRBV10-3
clone_size: .
cdr3_aa: CAISKQGSNYGYTF
cdr3_nt: TGTGCCATCAGCAAACAGGGCTCTAACTATGGCTACACCTTC

j_call: TRBJ2-7
d_call: .
v_call: TRBV5-1
clone_size: .
cdr3_aa: CASSLELVSYEQYF
cdr3_nt: TGCGCCAGCAGCTTGGAACTGGTTTCCTACGAGCAGTACTTC

j_call: TRBJ1-4
d_call: TRBD1
v_call: TRBV6-1
clone_size: .
cdr3_aa: CASNRDRTNEKLFF
cdr3_nt: TGTGCCAGCAACCGGGACAGGACTAATGAAAAACTGTTTTTT

j_call: TRBJ1-4
d_call: TRBD1
v_call: TRBV2
clone_size: .
cdr3_aa: CASTDRRNEKLFF
cdr3_nt: TGTGCCAGCACGGACAGGCGAAATGAAAAACTGTTTTTT

j_call: TRBJ1-1
d_call: .
v_call: TRBV23-1
clone_size: once
cdr3_aa: CASIRFKSDRLGTEAFF
cdr3_nt: TGCGCCAGCATCCGGTTTAAGTCAGACAGGCTGGGGACTGAAGCTTTCTTT

j_call: TRBJ2-7
d_call: .
v_call: TRBV9
clone_size: .
cdr3_aa: CASSVVGQSYEQYF
cdr3_nt: TGTGCCAGCAGCGTAGTTGGACAATCCTACGAGCAGTACTTC

j_call: TRBJ2-2
d_call: TRBD2
v_call: TRBV6-1
clone_size: .
cdr3_aa: CASSEWAGDTGELFF
cdr3_nt: TGTGCCAGCAGTGAATGGGCGGGAGACACCGGGGAGCTGTTTTTT

j_call: TRBJ2-4
d_call: TRBD2
v_call: TRBV5-1
clone_size: .
cdr3_aa: CASSFNPGLAGGAKNIQYF
cdr3_nt: TGCGCCAGCAGCTTTAATCCGGGACTAGCGGGCGGAGCCAAAAACATTCAGTACTTC

j_call: TRBJ2-1
d_call: TRBD2
v_call: TRBV27
clone_size: once
cdr3_aa: CASRPVGSGSGGEQFF
cdr3_nt: TGTGCCAGCAGGCCAGTCGGTAGCGGGAGTGGAGGTGAGCAGTTCTTC

j_call: TRBJ1-3
d_call: TRBD1
v_call: TRBV7-2
clone_size: .
cdr3_aa: CASSSQGTGLGNTIYF
cdr3_nt: TGTGCCAGCAGCTCCCAAGGGACAGGGCTCGGAAACACCATATATTTT

j_call: TRBJ2-3
d_call: .
v_call: TRBV28
clone_size: .
cdr3_aa: CASSLRDFTDTQYF
cdr3_nt: TGTGCCAGCAGTCTGAGGGACTTCACAGATACGCAGTATTTT

j_call: TRBJ2-1
d_call: .
v_call: TRBV5-4
clone_size: .
cdr3_aa: CASSFPRNEQFF
cdr3_nt: TGTGCCAGCAGCTTCCCTAGAAATGAGCAGTTCTTC

j_call: TRBJ2-1
d_call: TRBD2
v_call: TRBV7-2
clone_size: .
cdr3_aa: CASSPWGSGRAYNEQFF
cdr3_nt: TGTGCCAGCAGCCCCTGGGGTAGCGGGAGGGCCTACAATGAGCAGTTCTTC

j_call: TRBJ1-4
d_call: TRBD1
v_call: TRBV18
clone_size: .
cdr3_aa: CASSPPSGTGTLSEKLFF
cdr3_nt: TGTGCCAGCTCACCACCTTCCGGGACAGGGACGCTGAGTGAAAAACTGTTTTTT

j_call: TRBJ1-5
d_call: TRBD1
v_call: TRBV5-5
clone_size: .
cdr3_aa: CASSFLGTGVDQPQHF
cdr3_nt: TGTGCCAGCAGCTTCCTCGGGACAGGGGTAGATCAGCCCCAGCATTTT

j_call: TRBJ2-7
d_call: TRBD2
v_call: TRBV5-1
clone_size: .
cdr3_aa: CASSLAGIYEQYF
cdr3_nt: TGCGCCAGCAGCCTAGCGGGAATCTACGAGCAGTACTTC

j_call: TRBJ2-7
d_call: TRBD1
v_call: TRBV27
clone_size: once
cdr3_aa: CASSLGQDRYEQYF
cdr3_nt: TGTGCCAGCAGTCTAGGACAGGATCGGTACGAGCAGTACTTC

j_call: TRBJ2-7
d_call: .
v_call: TRBV7-9
clone_size: once
cdr3_aa: CASSLALFEQYF
cdr3_nt: TGTGCCAGCAGCTTAGCTTTATTCGAGCAGTACTTC

j_call: TRBJ1-1
d_call: .
v_call: TRBV28
clone_size: once
cdr3_aa: CASRGTFEAFF
cdr3_nt: TGTGCCAGCAGGGGGACTTTTGAAGCTTTCTTT

j_call: TRBJ1-5
d_call: .
v_call: TRBV6-1
clone_size: .
cdr3_aa: CASSETGNQPQHF
cdr3_nt: TGTGCCAGCAGTGAAACAGGGAATCAGCCCCAGCATTTT

j_call: TRBJ1-2
d_call: .
v_call: TRBV2
clone_size: few
cdr3_aa: CASSEDLGGAYGYTF
cdr3_nt: TGTGCCAGCAGTGAAGATCTAGGGGGTGCCTATGGCTACACCTTC

j_call: TRBJ2-3
d_call: TRBD2
v_call: TRBV5-6
clone_size: .
cdr3_aa: CASSFLAGEADTQYF
cdr3_nt: TGTGCCAGCAGCTTTCTAGCGGGAGAGGCAGATACGCAGTATTTT

j_call: TRBJ2-5
d_call: TRBD1
v_call: TRBV4-1
clone_size: .
cdr3_aa: CASSQEGQGRQETQYF
cdr3_nt: TGCGCCAGCAGCCAAGAAGGACAGGGGCGGCAAGAGACCCAGTACTTC

j_call: TRBJ2-1
d_call: TRBD2
v_call: TRBV29-1
clone_size: .
cdr3_aa: CSVERNGLAGSGFGSYNEQFF
cdr3_nt: TGCAGCGTTGAAAGAAACGGACTAGCGGGATCAGGCTTTGGATCCTACAATGAGCAGTTCTTC

j_call: TRBJ2-4
d_call: .
v_call: TRBV4-2
clone_size: .
cdr3_aa: CASSQDPRWERVKNIQYF
cdr3_nt: TGTGCCAGCAGCCAGGACCCCAGGTGGGAGCGGGTCAAAAACATTCAGTACTTC

j_call: TRBJ2-5
d_call: .
v_call: TRBV20-1
clone_size: once
cdr3_aa: CSASYQETQYF
cdr3_nt: TGCAGTGCCTCGTACCAAGAGACCCAGTACTTC

j_call: TRBJ2-7
d_call: .
v_call: TRBV28
clone_size: .
cdr3_aa: CASSLPGVREQYF
cdr3_nt: TGTGCCAGCAGTTTGCCAGGGGTAAGGGAGCAGTACTTC

j_call: TRBJ1-3
d_call: .
v_call: TRBV19
clone_size: .
cdr3_aa: CASISTGGGLNTIYF
cdr3_nt: TGTGCCAGTATCTCGACAGGCGGCGGGCTAAACACCATATATTTT

j_call: TRBJ2-3
d_call: TRBD1
v_call: TRBV18
clone_size: .
cdr3_aa: CASSPRTGETDTQYF
cdr3_nt: TGTGCCAGCTCACCGCGGACAGGGGAGACAGATACGCAGTATTTT

j_call: TRBJ2-7
d_call: TRBD2
v_call: TRBV5-1
clone_size: .
cdr3_aa: CASSLVVAGGVYEQYF
cdr3_nt: TGCGCCAGCAGCTTGGTGGTAGCGGGAGGGGTCTACGAGCAGTACTTC

j_call: TRBJ2-1
d_call: .
v_call: TRBV4-2
clone_size: .
cdr3_aa: CASSQEETGVRNEQFF
cdr3_nt: TGTGCCAGCAGCCAAGAGGAGACGGGAGTAAGGAATGAGCAGTTCTTC

j_call: TRBJ2-7
d_call: TRBD1
v_call: TRBV5-1
clone_size: .
cdr3_aa: CASRRVTGAYEQYF
cdr3_nt: TGCGCCAGCAGACGCGTGACAGGGGCCTACGAGCAGTACTTC

j_call: TRBJ1-1
d_call: .
v_call: TRBV4-3
clone_size: .
cdr3_aa: CASSPRRNTEAFF
cdr3_nt: TGCGCCAGCAGCCCCCGGAGGAACACTGAAGCTTTCTTT

j_call: TRBJ1-1
d_call: .
v_call: TRBV6-4
clone_size: .
cdr3_aa: CASSQSPFGNTEAFF
cdr3_nt: TGTGCCAGTAGCCAGTCACCGTTTGGGAACACTGAAGCTTTCTTT

j_call: TRBJ1-2
d_call: .
v_call: TRBV11-2
clone_size: .
cdr3_aa: CASSLEAGVGIFGYTF
cdr3_nt: TGTGCCAGCAGCTTAGAGGCGGGGGTAGGGATCTTTGGCTACACCTTC

j_call: TRBJ2-2
d_call: TRBD2
v_call: TRBV7-3
clone_size: .
cdr3_aa: CASSSLAGAGGELFF
cdr3_nt: TGTGCCAGCAGCTCTCTAGCGGGAGCGGGCGGGGAGCTGTTTTTT

j_call: TRBJ2-1
d_call: .
v_call: TRBV9
clone_size: .
cdr3_aa: CASSVISSYAPNEQFF
cdr3_nt: TGTGCCAGCAGCGTTATCTCCAGTTACGCCCCCAATGAGCAGTTCTTC